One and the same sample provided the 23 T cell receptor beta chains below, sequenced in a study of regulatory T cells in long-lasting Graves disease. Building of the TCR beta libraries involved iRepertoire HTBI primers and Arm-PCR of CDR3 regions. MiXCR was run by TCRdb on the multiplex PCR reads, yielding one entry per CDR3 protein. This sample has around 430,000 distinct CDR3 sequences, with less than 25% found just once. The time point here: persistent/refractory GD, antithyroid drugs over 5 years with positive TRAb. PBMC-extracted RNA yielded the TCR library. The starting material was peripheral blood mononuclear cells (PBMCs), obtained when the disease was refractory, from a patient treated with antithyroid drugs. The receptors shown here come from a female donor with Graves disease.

The CDR3 DNA sequence: TGCGCCAGCAGCTTGGCGGTTCAGGATTCACCCCTCCACTTT. As protein: CASSLAVQDSPLHF. This chain uses TRBV5-1 with TRBJ1-6; D uncertain. This CDR3 contains 14 residues. Germline assignment: CDR1 SGHRS and CDR2 YFSETQ. V was shortened by 0 bases and J by 8 bases, with 9 bases between the two germline ends.

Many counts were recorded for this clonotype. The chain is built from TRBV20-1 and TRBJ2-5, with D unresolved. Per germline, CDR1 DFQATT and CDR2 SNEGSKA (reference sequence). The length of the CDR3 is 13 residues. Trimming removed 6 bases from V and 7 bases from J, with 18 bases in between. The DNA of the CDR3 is TGCAGTGCGGAAGAGAGTGGCGGTTGGACCCAGTACTTC. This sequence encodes CSAEESGGWTQYF.

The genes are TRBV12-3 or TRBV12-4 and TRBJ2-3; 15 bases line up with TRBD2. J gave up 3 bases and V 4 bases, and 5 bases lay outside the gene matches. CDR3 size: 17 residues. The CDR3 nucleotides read TGTGCCAGCAGTTCTTGGACTAGCGGGGGGGCAACAGATACGCAGTATTTT. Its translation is CASSSWTSGGATDTQYF.

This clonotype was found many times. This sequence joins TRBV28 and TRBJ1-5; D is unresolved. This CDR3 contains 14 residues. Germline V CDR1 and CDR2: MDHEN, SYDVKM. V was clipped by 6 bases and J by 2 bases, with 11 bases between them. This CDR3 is CASSTVVGNQPQHF. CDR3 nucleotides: TGTGCCAGCAGCACCGTCGTGGGCAATCAGCCCCAGCATTTT.

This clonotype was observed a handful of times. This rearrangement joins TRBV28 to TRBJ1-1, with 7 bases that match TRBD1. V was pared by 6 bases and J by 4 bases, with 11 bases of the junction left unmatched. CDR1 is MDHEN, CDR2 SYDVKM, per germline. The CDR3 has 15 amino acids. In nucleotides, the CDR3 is TGTGCCAGCAGCTGGCCCGACAGGGAGATCACTGAAGCTTTCTTT. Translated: CASSWPDREITEAFF.

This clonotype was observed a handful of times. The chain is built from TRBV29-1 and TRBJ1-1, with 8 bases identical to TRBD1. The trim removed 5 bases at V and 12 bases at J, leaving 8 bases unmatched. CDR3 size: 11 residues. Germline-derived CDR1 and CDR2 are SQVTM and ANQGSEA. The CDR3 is CSVPRGRLTFF. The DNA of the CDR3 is TGCAGCGTTCCCAGGGGGCGGCTGACTTTCTTT.

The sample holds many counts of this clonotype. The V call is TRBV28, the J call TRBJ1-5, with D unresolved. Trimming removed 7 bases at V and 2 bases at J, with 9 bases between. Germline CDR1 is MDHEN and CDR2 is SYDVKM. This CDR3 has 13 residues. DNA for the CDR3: TGTGCCAGCAACGACGTGGGCAATCAGCCCCAGCATTTT. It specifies CASNDVGNQPQHF.

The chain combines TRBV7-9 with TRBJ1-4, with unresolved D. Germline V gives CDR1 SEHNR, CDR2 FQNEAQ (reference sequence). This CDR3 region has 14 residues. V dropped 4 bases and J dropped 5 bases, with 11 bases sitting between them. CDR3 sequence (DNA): TGTGCCAGCAGCTCCCCGGTGGGGAATGAAAAACTGTTTTTT. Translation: CASSSPVGNEKLFF.

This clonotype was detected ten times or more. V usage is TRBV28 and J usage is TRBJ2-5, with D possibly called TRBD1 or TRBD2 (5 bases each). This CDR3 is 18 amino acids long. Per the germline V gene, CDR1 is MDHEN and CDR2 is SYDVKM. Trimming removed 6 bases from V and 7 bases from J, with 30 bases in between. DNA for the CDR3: TGTGCCAGCAGCCGCCCTAAGCCGCCGGGACCGCCTCTTGGGACCCAGTACTTC. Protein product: CASSRPKPPGPPLGTQYF.

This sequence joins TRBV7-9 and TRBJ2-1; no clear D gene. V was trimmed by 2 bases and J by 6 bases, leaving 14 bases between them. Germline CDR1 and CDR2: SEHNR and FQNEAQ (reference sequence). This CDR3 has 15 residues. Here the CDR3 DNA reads TGTGCCAGCAGCTTACAGTCGGCCCTTGGCAATGAGCAGTTCTTC. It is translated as CASSLQSALGNEQFF.

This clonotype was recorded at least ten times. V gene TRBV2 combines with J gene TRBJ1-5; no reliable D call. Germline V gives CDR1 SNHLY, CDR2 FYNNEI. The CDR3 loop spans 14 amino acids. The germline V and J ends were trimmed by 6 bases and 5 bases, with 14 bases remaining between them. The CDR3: CASSVRAIDQPQHF. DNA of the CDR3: TGTGCCAGCAGCGTCCGGGCCATAGATCAGCCCCAGCATTTT.

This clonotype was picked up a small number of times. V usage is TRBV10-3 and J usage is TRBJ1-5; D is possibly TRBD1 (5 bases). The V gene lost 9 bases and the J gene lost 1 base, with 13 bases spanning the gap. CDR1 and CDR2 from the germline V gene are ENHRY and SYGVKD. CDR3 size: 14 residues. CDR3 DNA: TGTGCCATACTAGGGACGTCGAGCAATCAGCCCCAGCATTTT. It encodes CAILGTSSNQPQHF.

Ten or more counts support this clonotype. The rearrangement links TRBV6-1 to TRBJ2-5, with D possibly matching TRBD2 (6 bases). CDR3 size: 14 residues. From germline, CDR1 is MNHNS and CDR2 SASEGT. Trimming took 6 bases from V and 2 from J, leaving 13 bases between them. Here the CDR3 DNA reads TGTGCCAGCAGCTCGCGGGACTTTCAAGAGACCCAGTACTTC. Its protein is CASSSRDFQETQYF.

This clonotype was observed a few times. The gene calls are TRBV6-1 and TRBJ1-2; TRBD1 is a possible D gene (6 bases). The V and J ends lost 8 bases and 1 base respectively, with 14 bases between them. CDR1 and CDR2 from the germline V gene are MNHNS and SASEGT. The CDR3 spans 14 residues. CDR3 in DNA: TGTGCCAGCGCCCCCCAAGGGGGTAACTATGGCTACACCTTC. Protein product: CASAPQGGNYGYTF.

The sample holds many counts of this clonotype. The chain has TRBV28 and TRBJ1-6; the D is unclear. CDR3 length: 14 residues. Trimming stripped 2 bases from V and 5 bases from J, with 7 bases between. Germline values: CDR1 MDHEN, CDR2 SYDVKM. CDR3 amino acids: CASSLTEDNSPLHF. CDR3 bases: TGTGCCAGCAGTTTAACAGAAGATAATTCACCCCTCCACTTT.

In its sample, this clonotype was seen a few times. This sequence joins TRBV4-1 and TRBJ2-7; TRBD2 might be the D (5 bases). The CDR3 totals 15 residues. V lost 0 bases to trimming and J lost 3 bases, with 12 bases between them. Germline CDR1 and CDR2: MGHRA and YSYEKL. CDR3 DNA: TGCGCCAGCAGCCAAGATACGGGGTTTAGCTACGAGCAGTACTTC. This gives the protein CASSQDTGFSYEQYF.

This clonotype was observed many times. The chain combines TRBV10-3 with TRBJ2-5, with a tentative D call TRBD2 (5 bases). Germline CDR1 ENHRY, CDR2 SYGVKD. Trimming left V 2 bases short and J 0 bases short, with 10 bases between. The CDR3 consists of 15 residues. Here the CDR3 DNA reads TGTGCCATCAGTGAGGGCCCCGGGAACCAAGAGACCCAGTACTTC. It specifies CAISEGPGNQETQYF.

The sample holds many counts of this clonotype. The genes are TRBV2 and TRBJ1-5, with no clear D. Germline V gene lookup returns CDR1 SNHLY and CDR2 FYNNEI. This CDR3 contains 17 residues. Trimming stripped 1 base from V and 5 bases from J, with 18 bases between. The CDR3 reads CASSEVGGRRRDQPQHF. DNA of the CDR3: TGTGCCAGCAGTGAAGTAGGTGGCAGAAGGAGGGATCAGCCCCAGCATTTT.

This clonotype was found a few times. CDR3 bases: TGTGCCAGCAGCTTAGTGGGGGACGCCTACGAGCAGTACTTC. Translated: CASSLVGDAYEQYF. J is TRBJ2-7 and V is TRBV7-2; TRBD1 or TRBD2 may be the D gene (5 bases each). V was cut by 1 base and J by 2 bases, with 9 bases left in between. This CDR3 contains 14 residues. CDR1 and CDR2 (germline): SGHTA, FQGNSA.

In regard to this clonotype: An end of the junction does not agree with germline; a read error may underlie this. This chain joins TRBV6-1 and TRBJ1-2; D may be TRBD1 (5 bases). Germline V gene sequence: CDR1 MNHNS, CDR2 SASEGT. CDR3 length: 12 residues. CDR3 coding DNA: TGTGCCGGCAGGCCCGACAGTCCGGGCTACACCTTC. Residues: CAGRPDSPGYTF.

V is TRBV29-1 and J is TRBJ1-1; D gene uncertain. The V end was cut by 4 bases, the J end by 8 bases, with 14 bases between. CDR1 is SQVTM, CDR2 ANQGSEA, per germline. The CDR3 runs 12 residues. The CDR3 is CSVVRQAPEAFF. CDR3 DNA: TGCAGCGTTGTAAGGCAGGCACCCGAAGCTTTCTTT.

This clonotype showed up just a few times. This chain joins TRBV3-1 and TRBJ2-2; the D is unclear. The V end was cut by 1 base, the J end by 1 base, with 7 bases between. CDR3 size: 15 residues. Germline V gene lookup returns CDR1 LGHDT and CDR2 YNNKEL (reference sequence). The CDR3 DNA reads TGTGCCAGCAGCCAAGGACCCCGGAACACCGGGGAGCTGTTTTTT. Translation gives CASSQGPRNTGELFF.

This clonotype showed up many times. Written as DNA, the CDR3 is TGCAGCGTTGATCCGAGGATCTATGGCTACACCTTC. This sequence encodes CSVDPRIYGYTF. This chain links TRBV29-1 with TRBJ1-2; D is undetermined. The length of the CDR3 is 12 residues. The germline gives CDR1 SQVTM, CDR2 ANQGSEA. The ends were cut back, 3 bases at V and 4 bases at J, with 9 bases in the middle.